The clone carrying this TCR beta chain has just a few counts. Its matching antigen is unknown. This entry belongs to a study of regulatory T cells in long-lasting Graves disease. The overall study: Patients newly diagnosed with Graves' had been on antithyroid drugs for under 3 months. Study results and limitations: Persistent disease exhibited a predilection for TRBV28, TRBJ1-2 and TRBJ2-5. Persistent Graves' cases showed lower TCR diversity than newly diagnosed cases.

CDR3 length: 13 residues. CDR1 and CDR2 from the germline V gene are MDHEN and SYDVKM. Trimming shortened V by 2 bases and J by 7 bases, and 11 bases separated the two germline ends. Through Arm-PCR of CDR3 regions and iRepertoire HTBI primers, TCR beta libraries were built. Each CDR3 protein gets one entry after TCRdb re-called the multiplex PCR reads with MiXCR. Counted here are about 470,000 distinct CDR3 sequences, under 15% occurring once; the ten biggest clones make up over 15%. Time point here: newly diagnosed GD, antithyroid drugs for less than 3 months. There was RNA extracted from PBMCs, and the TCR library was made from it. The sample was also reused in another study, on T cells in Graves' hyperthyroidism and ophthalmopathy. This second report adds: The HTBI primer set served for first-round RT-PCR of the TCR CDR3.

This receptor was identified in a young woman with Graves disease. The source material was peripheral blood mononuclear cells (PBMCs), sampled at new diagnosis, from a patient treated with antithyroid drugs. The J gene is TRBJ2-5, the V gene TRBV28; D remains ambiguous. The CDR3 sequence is CASSLRAKGTQYF. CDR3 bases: TGTGCCAGCAGTTTAAGGGCGAAGGGGACCCAGTACTTC. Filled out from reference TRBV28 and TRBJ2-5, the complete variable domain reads DVKVTQSSRYLVKRTGEKVFLECVQDMDHENMFWYRQDPGLGLRLIYFSYDVKMKEKGDIPEGYSVSREKKERFSLILESASTNQTSMYLCASSLRAKGTQYFGPGTRLLVL.